The 22 T cell receptor beta chains below were found in one sample sequenced in a study of vaccination and CD4 T cells after COVID-19. Sequencing of cultured CD4+ T cell DNA used the Oncomine TCR Beta short-read assay. TCRdb called the PCR reads again in MiXCR, with one record for every CDR3 protein. The table shows fewer than 14,000 distinct CDR3 sequences, with around three quarters occurring only once. Treatment of the sample: roughly ten-day PBMC culture with coronavirus spike peptide pools or control peptides (ViraFEST assay). No cognate antigen is known for these TCRs. The material sequenced was CD4+ T cells from blood, cultured in vitro. These receptors originate from a human donor who had recovered from COVID-19.

V is TRBV27 and J is TRBJ1-1, with 7 bases fitting TRBD1. This CDR3 has 12 residues. The V gene end was trimmed by 6 bases and the J gene end by 7 bases; junction bases not matched to a gene: 5. Germline CDR1 and CDR2: MNHEY and SMNVEV (reference sequence). For the CDR3, the DNA is TGTGCCAGCAGCCTGACAGGGTTTGAAGCTTTCTTT. Protein: CASSLTGFEAFF.

J is TRBJ2-5 and V is TRBV20-1, with D perhaps given as TRBD1 or TRBD2 (5 bases each). The CDR3 spans 13 residues. The ends were cut back, 3 bases at V and 1 base at J, with 9 bases in the middle. CDR1 is DFQATT and CDR2 is SNEGSKA in the germline V gene (reference sequence). CDR3 sequence reads: CSARRGSQETQYF. The CDR3 DNA follows: TGCAGTGCTAGGAGGGGCAGCCAAGAGACCCAGTACTTC.

The V gene is TRBV5-1, the J gene TRBJ2-3, with D unclear. CDR3 length equals 13 residues. CDR1 is SGHRS and CDR2 is YFSETQ in the germline V gene. V was cut by 4 bases and J by 4 bases, with 10 bases left in between. CDR3 DNA: TGCGCCAGCAGCGATATCCCCGCAGATACGCAGTATTTT. Encoded protein: CASSDIPADTQYF. The whole variable domain, remainder taken from reference TRBV5-1 and TRBJ2-3, is KAGVTQTPRYLIKTRGQQVTLSCSPISGHRSVSWYQQTPGQGLQFLFEYFSETQRNKGNFPGRFSGRQFSNSRSEMNVSTLELGDSALYLCASSDIPADTQYFGPGTRLTVL.

The chain carries TRBV11-2 and TRBJ2-1; 7 nucleotides line up with TRBD1. The CDR3 contains 15 residues. J was trimmed by 11 bases and V by 3 bases; bases with no gene match: 13. Germline V gene lookup returns CDR1 SGHAT and CDR2 FQNNGV. The CDR3 sequence is CASSFPRSTGPKQFF. CDR3 DNA sequence: TGTGCCAGCAGCTTCCCTCGTTCGACAGGGCCTAAGCAGTTCTTC.

This clonotype has more than one count but fewer than ten. This chain joins TRBV15 and TRBJ1-5, with unresolved D. V was cut by 0 bases and J by 10 bases, with 10 bases left in between. CDR1 is LNHNV and CDR2 is YYDKDF in the germline V gene (reference sequence). The CDR3 has 13 residues. The CDR3 loop is CATSRDASGPQHF. Here the CDR3 DNA reads TGTGCCACCAGCAGAGACGCGTCTGGCCCCCAGCATTTT.

This clonotype appeared a single time. CDR3 amino acids: CSASSGTLNQPQHF. The CDR3 DNA reads as TGCAGTGCTTCCTCCGGGACCCTTAATCAGCCCCAGCATTTT. The chain recombines TRBV20-1 with TRBJ1-5; D is possibly TRBD1 (5 bases). CDR1 and CDR2 (germline): DFQATT, SNEGSKA (reference sequence). Trimming removed 5 bases at V and 4 bases at J, with 15 bases between. The CDR3 covers 14 residues.

This chain uses TRBV20-1 with TRBJ2-1; D not resolved. The CDR3 length is 11 residues. Trimming shortened V by 1 base and J by 12 bases, and 10 bases separated the two germline ends. Per the germline V gene, CDR1 is DFQATT and CDR2 is SNEGSKA (reference sequence). CDR3 sequence reads: CSARARPGQFF. In DNA, the CDR3 is TGCAGTGCTAGAGCCCGCCCCGGGCAGTTCTTC.

This chain uses TRBV20-1 with TRBJ2-7; 8 bases align to TRBD2. V shed 5 bases and J 1 base; nucleotides not matched to a gene: 10. Germline V gives CDR1 DFQATT, CDR2 SNEGSKA (reference sequence). CDR3 length: 15 amino acids. CDR3 DNA: TGCAGTGCTTGGCGTGGCGGGAGGCTTTCCTACGAGCAGTACTTC. Translated: CSAWRGGRLSYEQYF.

J is TRBJ1-2 and V is TRBV6-1; 11 bases are a match to TRBD1. The CDR3 runs 16 residues. The junction had 9 bases not matched to a gene; V was cut back by 6 bases and J by 3 bases. The germline gives CDR1 MNHNS, CDR2 SASEGT. The chain's CDR3 is CASRTIGQGAHYGYTF. The DNA for the CDR3 is TGTGCCAGCAGAACGATCGGACAGGGGGCCCACTATGGCTACACCTTC.

The CDR3 coding sequence is TGTGCCAGCAGGGGGAGGATGAACACTGAAGCTTTCTTT. The encoded protein is CASRGRMNTEAFF. This chain uses TRBV12-3 or TRBV12-4 with TRBJ1-1; D not certain. Trimming cost V 6 bases and J 0 bases, with 8 bases left between them. The CDR3 covers 13 residues.

This clonotype was seen a few times. J is TRBJ2-1 and V is TRBV11-2, with 7 bases lining up with TRBD2. The length of the CDR3 is 11 residues. The germline V gene encodes CDR1 SGHAT and CDR2 FQNNGV. The trim removed 5 bases at V and 9 bases at J, leaving 1 base unmatched. The CDR3 DNA follows: TGTGCCAGCAGCAGACTAGCTGAGCAGTTCTTC. This codes for CASSRLAEQFF.

V and J are TRBV6-1 and TRBJ1-2; 7 nucleotides match TRBD1. Germline-derived CDR1 and CDR2 are MNHNS and SASEGT. V shed 4 bases, J shed 0 bases, and the junction held 5 bases outside the gene matches. There are 15 residues in the CDR3. CDR3 loop: CASSARDRANYGYTF. CDR3 DNA sequence: TGTGCCAGCAGTGCCCGGGACAGAGCTAACTATGGCTACACCTTC.

The chain employs TRBV7-2 and TRBJ1-5; tentative D call: TRBD1 (5 bases). The CDR3 totals 15 residues. The V end lost 5 bases, the J end lost 6 bases, and 17 bases lay between the germline ends. Germline V gene lookup returns CDR1 SGHTA and CDR2 FQGNSA. Here the CDR3 reads CASSAAGRVSQPQHF. The CDR3 coding sequence is TGTGCCAGCAGCGCCGCTGGCAGGGTGAGTCAGCCCCAGCATTTT.

The gene calls are TRBV19 and TRBJ2-5; perhaps D is TRBD1 or TRBD2 (5 bases each). Trimming pared 4 bases from V and 5 bases from J, leaving 20 bases between. The CDR3 has 16 amino acids. CDR1 LNHDA and CDR2 SQIVND come from the germline V gene (reference sequence). CDR3 DNA: TGTGCCAGTAGTAACCCTCCGGGGCCCGCCAGGGAGACCCAGTACTTC. It is translated as CASSNPPGPARETQYF.

J is TRBJ1-5 and V is TRBV5-8; D gene uncertain. CDR3 length: 11 residues. The V gene lost 4 bases and the J gene lost 9 bases, with 8 bases spanning the gap. Germline V gene data show CDR1 as SGHTS and CDR2 as YDEGEE. CDR3 DNA: TGTGCCAGCAGCCCGGGTGGGCCCCAGCATTTT. It encodes CASSPGGPQHF.

This clonotype is categorized as medium-sized (0.01 to 0.1%). The chain joins TRBV15 to TRBJ1-5; D is undetermined. The germline CDR1 and CDR2 sequences are LNHNV and YYDKDF (reference sequence). This CDR3 is built from 15 residues. Trimming shortened V by 0 bases and J by 3 bases, and 9 bases separated the two germline ends. The chain's CDR3 is CATSREITLNQPQHF. The CDR3 DNA is TGTGCCACCAGCAGAGAAATAACCCTCAATCAGCCCCAGCATTTT.

J is TRBJ2-3 and V is TRBV6-4, with TRBD2 matching 7 bases. The germline V gene has CDR1 MRHNA and CDR2 SNTAGT. This CDR3 spans 15 amino acids. Germline trimming cut 0 bases from V and 6 bases from J; bases unmatched to any gene: 6. The chain's CDR3 is CASSDSTGGPDTQYF. The CDR3 nucleotides are TGTGCCAGCAGTGACTCGACGGGAGGCCCCGATACGCAGTATTTT.

The gene calls are TRBV20-1 and TRBJ1-2; 7 bases are shared with TRBD1. V gave up 6 bases and J gave up 2 bases; unmatched junction bases: 6. Germline V gives CDR1 DFQATT, CDR2 SNEGSKA (reference sequence). This CDR3 spans 13 amino acids. The chain's CDR3 is CSAGTVGNYGYTF. CDR3 nucleotides: TGCAGTGCCGGGACAGTCGGGAACTATGGCTACACCTTC.

The chain carries TRBV28 and TRBJ1-2; TRBD1 matches 7 bases. Germline CDR1 reads MDHEN; CDR2 reads SYDVKM. Trimming removed 6 bases from V and 4 bases from J; junction bases left unmatched: 20. The CDR3 runs to 18 residues. The CDR3: CASRPTALPTGVFYGYTF. The CDR3 DNA follows: TGTGCCAGCAGGCCTACAGCCCTCCCTACAGGGGTATTCTATGGCTACACCTTC.

The chain recombines TRBV5-1 with TRBJ2-5; D is ambiguous. This CDR3 is built from 13 residues. Germline CDR1 reads SGHRS; CDR2 reads YFSETQ. V lost 3 bases and J lost 5, with 11 bases in between. CDR3 sequence reads: CASSSGPWETQYF. DNA of the CDR3: TGCGCCAGCAGCTCCGGACCGTGGGAGACCCAGTACTTC.

V gene TRBV19 combines with J gene TRBJ1-2, with a possible D match to TRBD1 (6 bases). Germline values: CDR1 LNHDA, CDR2 SQIVND (reference sequence). CDR3 length equals 14 residues. V was clipped by 4 bases and J by 3 bases, with 12 bases between them. Here the CDR3 reads CASSREAGDYGYTF. CDR3 nucleotide sequence: TGTGCCAGTAGTAGGGAGGCAGGGGACTATGGCTACACCTTC.

This rearrangement joins TRBV7-2 to TRBJ2-5; D is possibly TRBD1 or TRBD2 (5 bases each). This CDR3 region has 15 residues. The germline V and J ends were trimmed by 5 bases and 2 bases, with 15 bases remaining between them. Germline loops: CDR1 SGHTA, CDR2 FQGNSA. The CDR3 coding sequence is TGTGCCAGCAGCGGCTTCGGGGCGGGTCAAGAGACCCAGTACTTC. Its protein product is CASSGFGAGQETQYF.